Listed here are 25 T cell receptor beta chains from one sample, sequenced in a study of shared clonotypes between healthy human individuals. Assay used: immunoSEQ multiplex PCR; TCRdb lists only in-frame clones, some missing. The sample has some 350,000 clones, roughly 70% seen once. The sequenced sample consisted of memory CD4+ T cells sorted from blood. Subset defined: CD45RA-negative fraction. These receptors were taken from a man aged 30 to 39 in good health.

CDR3 residues: CASSWTGGLNEQFF. The CDR3, as DNA: TGTGCCAGCAGCTGGACAGGGGGTCTTAATGAGCAGTTCTTC. The chain combines TRBV7-9 with TRBJ2-1; 10 bases line up with TRBD1. Germline values: CDR1 SEHNR, CDR2 FQNEAQ (reference sequence). The CDR3 extends over 14 amino acids. With 4 bases clipped from V and 7 bases from J, the junction kept 4 bases outside the gene matches.

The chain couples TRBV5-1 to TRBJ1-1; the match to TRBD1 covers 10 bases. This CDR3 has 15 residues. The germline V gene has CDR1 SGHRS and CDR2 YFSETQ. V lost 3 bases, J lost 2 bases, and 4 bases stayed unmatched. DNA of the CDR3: TGCGCCAGCAGCTCCGGGACAGGGGACAACACTGAAGCTTTCTTT. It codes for CASSSGTGDNTEAFF.

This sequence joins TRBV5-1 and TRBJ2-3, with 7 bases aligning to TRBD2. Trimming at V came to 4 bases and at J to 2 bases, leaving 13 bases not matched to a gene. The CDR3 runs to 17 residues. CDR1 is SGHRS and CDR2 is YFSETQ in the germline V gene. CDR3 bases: TGCGCCAGCAGCCAACTCGGGGAGGGGAGGTTCACAGATACGCAGTATTTT. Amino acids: CASSQLGEGRFTDTQYF.

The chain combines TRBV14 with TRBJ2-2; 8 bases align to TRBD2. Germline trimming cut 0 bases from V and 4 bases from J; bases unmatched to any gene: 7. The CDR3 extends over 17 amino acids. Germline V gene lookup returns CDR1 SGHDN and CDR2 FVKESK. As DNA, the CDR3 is TGTGCCAGCAGCCAAGACCGGACTAGCTTGGGCACCGGGGAGCTGTTTTTT. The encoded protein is CASSQDRTSLGTGELFF.

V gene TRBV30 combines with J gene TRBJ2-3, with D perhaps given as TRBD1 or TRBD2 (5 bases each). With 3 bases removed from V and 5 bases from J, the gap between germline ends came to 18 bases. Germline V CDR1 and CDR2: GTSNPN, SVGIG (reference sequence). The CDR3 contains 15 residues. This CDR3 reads CAWRMSQGVRDTQYF. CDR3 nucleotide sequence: TGTGCCTGGAGAATGTCCCAGGGAGTAAGAGATACGCAGTATTTT. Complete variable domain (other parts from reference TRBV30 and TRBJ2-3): SQTIHQWPATLVQPVGSPLSLECTVEGTSNPNLYWYRQAAGRGLQLLFYSVGIGQISSEVPQNLSASRPQDRQFILSSKKLLLSDSGFYLCAWRMSQGVRDTQYFGPGTRLTVL.

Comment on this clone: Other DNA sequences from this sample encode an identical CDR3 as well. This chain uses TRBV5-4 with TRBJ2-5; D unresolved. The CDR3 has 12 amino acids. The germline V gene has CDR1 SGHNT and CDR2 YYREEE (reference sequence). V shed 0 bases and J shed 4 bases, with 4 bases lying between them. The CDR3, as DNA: TGTGCCAGCAGCTTGGTCGGAGAGACCCAGTACTTC. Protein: CASSLVGETQYF.

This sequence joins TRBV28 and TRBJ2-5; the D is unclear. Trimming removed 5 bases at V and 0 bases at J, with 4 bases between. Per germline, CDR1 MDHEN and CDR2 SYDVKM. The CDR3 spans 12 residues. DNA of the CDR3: TGTGCCAGCAGTGGGTACCAAGAGACCCAGTACTTC. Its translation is CASSGYQETQYF.

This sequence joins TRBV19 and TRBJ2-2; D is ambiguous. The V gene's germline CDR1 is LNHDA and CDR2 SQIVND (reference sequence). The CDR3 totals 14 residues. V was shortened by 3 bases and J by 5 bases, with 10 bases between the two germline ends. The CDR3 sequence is CASSISGETGELFF. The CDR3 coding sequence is TGTGCCAGTAGTATTTCTGGGGAAACCGGGGAGCTGTTTTTT.

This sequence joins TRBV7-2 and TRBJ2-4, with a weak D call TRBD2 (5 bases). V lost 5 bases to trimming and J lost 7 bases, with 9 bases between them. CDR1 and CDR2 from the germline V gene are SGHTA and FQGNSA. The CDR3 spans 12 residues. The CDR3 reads CASSGENNIQYF. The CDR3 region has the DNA TGTGCCAGCAGCGGGGAGAACAACATTCAGTACTTC.

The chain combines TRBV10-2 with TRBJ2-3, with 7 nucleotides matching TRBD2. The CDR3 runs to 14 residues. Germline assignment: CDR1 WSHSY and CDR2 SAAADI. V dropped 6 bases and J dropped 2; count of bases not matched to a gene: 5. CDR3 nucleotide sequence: TGCGCCAGCAGAGGGACTATCCACACAGATACGCAGTATTTT. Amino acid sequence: CASRGTIHTDTQYF.

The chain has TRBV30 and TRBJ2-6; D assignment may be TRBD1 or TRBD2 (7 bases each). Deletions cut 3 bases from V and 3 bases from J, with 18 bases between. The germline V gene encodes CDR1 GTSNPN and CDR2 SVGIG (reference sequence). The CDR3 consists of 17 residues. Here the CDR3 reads CAWRREGAAFGANVLTF. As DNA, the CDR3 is TGTGCCTGGAGAAGGGAGGGGGCGGCTTTTGGGGCCAACGTCCTGACTTTC. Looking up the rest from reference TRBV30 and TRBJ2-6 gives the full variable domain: SQTIHQWPATLVQPVGSPLSLECTVEGTSNPNLYWYRQAAGRGLQLLFYSVGIGQISSEVPQNLSASRPQDRQFILSSKKLLLSDSGFYLCAWRREGAAFGANVLTFGAGSRLTVL.

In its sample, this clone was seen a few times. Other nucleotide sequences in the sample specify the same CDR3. The CDR3 DNA reads TGTGCCAGTAGTCGGTGGGATACGCAGTATTTT. This translates into CASSRWDTQYF. The rearrangement uses TRBV19 and TRBJ2-3; D gene unclear. The V gene lost 5 bases and the J gene lost 6 bases, with 6 bases spanning the gap. The length of the CDR3 is 11 residues. The germline V gene has CDR1 LNHDA and CDR2 SQIVND (reference sequence).

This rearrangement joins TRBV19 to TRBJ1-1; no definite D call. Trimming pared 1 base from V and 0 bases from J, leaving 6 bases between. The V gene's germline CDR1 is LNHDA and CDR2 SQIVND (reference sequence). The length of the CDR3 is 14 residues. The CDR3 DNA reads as TGTGCCAGTAGTATAGGGGAATTGAACACTGAAGCTTTCTTT. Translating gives CASSIGELNTEAFF.

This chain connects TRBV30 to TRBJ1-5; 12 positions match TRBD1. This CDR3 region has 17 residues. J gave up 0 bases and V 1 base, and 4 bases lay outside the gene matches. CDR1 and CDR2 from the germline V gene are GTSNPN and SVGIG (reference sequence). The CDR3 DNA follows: TGTGCCTGGAGTGCCGGGACAGGGGGCATTAGCAATCAGCCCCAGCATTTT. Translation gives CAWSAGTGGISNQPQHF.

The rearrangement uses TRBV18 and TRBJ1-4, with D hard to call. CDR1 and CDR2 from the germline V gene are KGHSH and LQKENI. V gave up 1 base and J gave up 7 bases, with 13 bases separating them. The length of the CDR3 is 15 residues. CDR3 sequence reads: CASSPLHGDGEKLFF. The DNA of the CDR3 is TGTGCCAGCTCACCACTTCACGGGGATGGTGAAAAACTGTTTTTT. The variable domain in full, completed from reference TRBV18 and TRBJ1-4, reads NAGVMQNPRHLVRRRGQEARLRCSPMKGHSHVYWYRQLPEEGLKFMVYLQKENIIDESGMPKERFSAEFPKEGPSILRIQQVVRGDSAAYFCASSPLHGDGEKLFFGSGTQLSVL.

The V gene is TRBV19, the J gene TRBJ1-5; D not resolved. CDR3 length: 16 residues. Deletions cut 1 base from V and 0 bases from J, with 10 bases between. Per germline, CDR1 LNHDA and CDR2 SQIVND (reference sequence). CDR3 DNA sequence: TGTGCCAGTAGTATAGTAAGGCCTTATAGCAATCAGCCCCAGCATTTT. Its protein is CASSIVRPYSNQPQHF.

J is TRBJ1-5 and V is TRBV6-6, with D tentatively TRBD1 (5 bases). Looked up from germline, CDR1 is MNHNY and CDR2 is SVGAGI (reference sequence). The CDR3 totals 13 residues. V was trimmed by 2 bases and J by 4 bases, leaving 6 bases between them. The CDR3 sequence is CASSYTGNQPQHF. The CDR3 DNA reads TGTGCCAGCAGTTACACAGGAAATCAGCCCCAGCATTTT.

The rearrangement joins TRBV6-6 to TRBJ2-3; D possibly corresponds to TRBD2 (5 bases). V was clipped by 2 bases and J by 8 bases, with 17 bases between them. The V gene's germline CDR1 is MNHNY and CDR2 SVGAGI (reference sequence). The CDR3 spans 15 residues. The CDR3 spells CASSYEGPFISTQYF. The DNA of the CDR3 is TGTGCCAGCAGTTACGAGGGCCCTTTCATATCTACGCAGTATTTT.

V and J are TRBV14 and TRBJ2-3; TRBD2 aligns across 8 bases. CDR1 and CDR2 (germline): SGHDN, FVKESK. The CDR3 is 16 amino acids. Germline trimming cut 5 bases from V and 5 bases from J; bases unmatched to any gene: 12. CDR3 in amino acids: CASSGLAHSGGDTQYF. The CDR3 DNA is TGTGCCAGCAGCGGACTAGCCCATTCCGGAGGAGATACGCAGTATTTT. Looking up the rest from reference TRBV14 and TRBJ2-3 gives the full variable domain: EAGVTQFPSHSVIEKGQTVTLRCDPISGHDNLYWYRRVMGKEIKFLLHFVKESKQDESGMPNNRFLAERTGGTYSTLKVQPAELEDSGVYFCASSGLAHSGGDTQYFGPGTRLTVL.

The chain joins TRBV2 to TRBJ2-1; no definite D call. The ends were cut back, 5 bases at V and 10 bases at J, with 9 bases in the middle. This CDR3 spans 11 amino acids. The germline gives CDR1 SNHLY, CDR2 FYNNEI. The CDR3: CASSSFGEQFF. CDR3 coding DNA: TGTGCCAGCAGTAGTTTTGGGGAGCAGTTCTTC. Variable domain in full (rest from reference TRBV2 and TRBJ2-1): EPEVTQTPSHQVTQMGQEVILRCVPISNHLYFYWYRQILGQKVEFLVSFYNNEISEKSEIFDDQFSVERPDGSNFTLKIRSTKLEDSAMYFCASSSFGEQFFGPGTRLTVL.

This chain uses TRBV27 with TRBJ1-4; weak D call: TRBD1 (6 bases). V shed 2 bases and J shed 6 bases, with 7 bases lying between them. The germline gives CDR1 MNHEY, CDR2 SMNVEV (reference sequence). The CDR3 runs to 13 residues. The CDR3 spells CASSLTGYEKLFF. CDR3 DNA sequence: TGTGCCAGCAGTTTAACAGGGTATGAAAAACTGTTTTTT. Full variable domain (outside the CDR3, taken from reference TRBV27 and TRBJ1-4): EAQVTQNPRYLITVTGKKLTVTCSQNMNHEYMSWYRQDPGLGLRQIYYSMNVEVTDKGDVPEGYKVSRKEKRNFPLILESPSPNQTSLYFCASSLTGYEKLFFGSGTQLSVL.

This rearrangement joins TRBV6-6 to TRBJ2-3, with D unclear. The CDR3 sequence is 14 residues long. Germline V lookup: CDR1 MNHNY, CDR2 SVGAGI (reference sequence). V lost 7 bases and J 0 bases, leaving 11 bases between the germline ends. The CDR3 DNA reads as TGTGCCAGCACCCCCATGGGAAGCACAGATACGCAGTATTTT. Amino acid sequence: CASTPMGSTDTQYF.

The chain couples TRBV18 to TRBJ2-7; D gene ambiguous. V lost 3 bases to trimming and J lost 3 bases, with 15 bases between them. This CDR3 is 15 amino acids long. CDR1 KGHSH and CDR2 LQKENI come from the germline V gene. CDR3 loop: CASSPDPGPSYEQYF. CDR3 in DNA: TGTGCCAGCTCACCGGATCCCGGACCGAGCTACGAGCAGTACTTC.

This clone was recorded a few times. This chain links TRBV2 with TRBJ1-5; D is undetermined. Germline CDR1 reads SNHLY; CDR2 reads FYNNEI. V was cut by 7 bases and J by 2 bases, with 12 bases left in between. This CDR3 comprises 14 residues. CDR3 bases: TGTGCCAGCACGGTACTGGGTCGCAATCAGCCCCAGCATTTT. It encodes CASTVLGRNQPQHF. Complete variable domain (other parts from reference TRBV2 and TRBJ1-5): EPEVTQTPSHQVTQMGQEVILRCVPISNHLYFYWYRQILGQKVEFLVSFYNNEISEKSEIFDDQFSVERPDGSNFTLKIRSTKLEDSAMYFCASTVLGRNQPQHFGDGTRLSIL.

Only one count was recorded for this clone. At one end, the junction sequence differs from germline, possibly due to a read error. CDR3 protein: CASSQSRDTKCF. CDR3 DNA sequence: TGTGCCAGCAGCCAATCGCGGGACACGAAGTGCTTC. The chain recombines TRBV7-3 with TRBJ2-4; D possibly uses TRBD1 or TRBD2 (6 bases each). The CDR3 loop spans 12 amino acids. Looked up from germline, CDR1 is SGHTA and CDR2 is FQGTGA.